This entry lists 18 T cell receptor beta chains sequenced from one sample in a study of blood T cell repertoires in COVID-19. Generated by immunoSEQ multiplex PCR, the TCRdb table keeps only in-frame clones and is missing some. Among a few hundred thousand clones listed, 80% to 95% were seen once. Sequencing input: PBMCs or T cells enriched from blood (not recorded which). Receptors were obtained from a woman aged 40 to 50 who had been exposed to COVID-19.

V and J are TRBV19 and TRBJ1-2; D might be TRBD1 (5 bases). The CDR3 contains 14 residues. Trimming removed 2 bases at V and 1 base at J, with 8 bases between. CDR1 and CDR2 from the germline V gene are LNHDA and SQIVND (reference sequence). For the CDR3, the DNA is TGTGCCAGTAGTATACCGGGGGTTAACTATGGCTACACCTTC. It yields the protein CASSIPGVNYGYTF.

This CDR3 reads CASSPPDRDQPQHF. CDR3 DNA sequence: TGTGCCAGCTCACCACCGGACAGAGATCAGCCCCAGCATTTT. V is TRBV18 and J is TRBJ1-5; D might be TRBD1 (6 bases). Germline V lookup: CDR1 KGHSH, CDR2 LQKENI. The CDR3 loop spans 14 amino acids. Trimming shortened V by 0 bases and J by 5 bases, and 8 bases separated the two germline ends.

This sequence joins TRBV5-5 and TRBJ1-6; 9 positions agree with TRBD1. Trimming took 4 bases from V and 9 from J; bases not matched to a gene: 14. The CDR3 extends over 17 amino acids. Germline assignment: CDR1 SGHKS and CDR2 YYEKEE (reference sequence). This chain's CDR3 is CASSPSGTGNVVSPLHF. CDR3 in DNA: TGTGCCAGCAGCCCCTCCGGGACAGGGAACGTCGTTTCACCCCTCCACTTT.

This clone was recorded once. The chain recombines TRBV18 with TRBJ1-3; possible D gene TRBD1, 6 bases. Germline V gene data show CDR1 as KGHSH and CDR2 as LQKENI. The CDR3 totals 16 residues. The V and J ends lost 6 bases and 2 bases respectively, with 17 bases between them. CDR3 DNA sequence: TGTGCCAGCTCCCCCAGGGGAGGGGACCCTGGAAACACCATATATTTT. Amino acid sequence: CASSPRGGDPGNTIYF.

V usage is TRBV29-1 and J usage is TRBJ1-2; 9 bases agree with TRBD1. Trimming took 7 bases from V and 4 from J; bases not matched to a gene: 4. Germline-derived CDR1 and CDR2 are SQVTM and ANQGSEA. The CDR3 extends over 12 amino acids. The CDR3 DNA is TGCAGCGCCCCGACAGGGGGCTATGGCTACACCTTC. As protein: CSAPTGGYGYTF. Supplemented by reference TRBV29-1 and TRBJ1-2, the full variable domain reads SAVISQKPSRDICQRGTSLTIQCQVDSQVTMMFWYRQQPGQSLTLIATANQGSEATYESGFVIDKFPISRPNLTFSTLTVSNMSPEDSSIYLCSAPTGGYGYTFGSGTRLTVV.

The CDR3 bases are TGCGCCAGCAAGACTGGCATGAACACTGAAGCTTTCTTT. Its protein is CASKTGMNTEAFF. The chain combines TRBV5-1 with TRBJ1-1; no definite D call. Per the germline V gene, CDR1 is SGHRS and CDR2 is YFSETQ. The V end lost 6 bases, the J end lost 0 bases, and 9 bases lay between the germline ends. The CDR3 totals 13 residues. Supplemented by reference TRBV5-1 and TRBJ1-1, the full variable domain reads KAGVTQTPRYLIKTRGQQVTLSCSPISGHRSVSWYQQTPGQGLQFLFEYFSETQRNKGNFPGRFSGRQFSNSRSEMNVSTLELGDSALYLCASKTGMNTEAFFGQGTRLTVV.

Here the CDR3 reads CASSHGQGANTF. CDR3 DNA: TGTGCCAGCAGCCATGGACAGGGGGCGAATACCTTC. The V and J genes are TRBV13 and TRBJ1-2, with 11 positions matching TRBD1. The germline V gene has CDR1 PRHDT and CDR2 FYEKMQ (reference sequence). The trim removed 5 bases at V and 14 bases at J, leaving 7 bases unmatched. This CDR3 contains 12 residues.

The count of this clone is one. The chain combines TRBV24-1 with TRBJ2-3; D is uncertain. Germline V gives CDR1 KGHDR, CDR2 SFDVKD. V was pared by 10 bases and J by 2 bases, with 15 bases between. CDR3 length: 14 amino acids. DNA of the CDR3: TGTGCCACTTCCCCGACACCTATCACAGATACGCAGTATTTT. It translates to CATSPTPITDTQYF.

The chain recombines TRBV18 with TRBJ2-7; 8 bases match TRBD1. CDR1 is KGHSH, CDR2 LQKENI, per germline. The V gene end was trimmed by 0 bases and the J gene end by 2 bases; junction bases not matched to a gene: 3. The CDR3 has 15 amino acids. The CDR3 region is CASSPPGQDTYEQYF. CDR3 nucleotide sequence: TGTGCCAGCTCACCACCGGGACAGGATACCTACGAGCAGTACTTC.

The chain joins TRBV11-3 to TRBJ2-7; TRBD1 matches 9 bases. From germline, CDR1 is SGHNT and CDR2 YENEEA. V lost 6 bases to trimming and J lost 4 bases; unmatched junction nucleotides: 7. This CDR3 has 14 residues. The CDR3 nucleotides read TGTGCCAGCAGGCGGACAGGGGATTTATACGAGCAGTACTTC. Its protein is CASRRTGDLYEQYF.

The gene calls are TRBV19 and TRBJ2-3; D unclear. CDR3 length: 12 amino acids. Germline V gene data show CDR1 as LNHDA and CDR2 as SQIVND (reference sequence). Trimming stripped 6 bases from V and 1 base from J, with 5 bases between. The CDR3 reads CASSIRTDTQYF. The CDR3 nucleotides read TGTGCCAGTAGCATTCGCACAGATACGCAGTATTTT.

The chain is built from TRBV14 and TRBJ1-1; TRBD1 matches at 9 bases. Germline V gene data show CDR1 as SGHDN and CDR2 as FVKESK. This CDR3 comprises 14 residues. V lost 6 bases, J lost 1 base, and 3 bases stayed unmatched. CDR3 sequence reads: CASSHRGQNTEAFF. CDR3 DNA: TGTGCCAGCAGTCACAGGGGGCAGAACACTGAAGCTTTCTTT. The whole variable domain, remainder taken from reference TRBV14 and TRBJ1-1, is EAGVTQFPSHSVIEKGQTVTLRCDPISGHDNLYWYRRVMGKEIKFLLHFVKESKQDESGMPNNRFLAERTGGTYSTLKVQPAELEDSGVYFCASSHRGQNTEAFFGQGTRLTVV.

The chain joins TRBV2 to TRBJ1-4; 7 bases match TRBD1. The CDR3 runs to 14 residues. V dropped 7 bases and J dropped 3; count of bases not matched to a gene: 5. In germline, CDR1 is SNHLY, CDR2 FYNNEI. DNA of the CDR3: TGTGCCAGCACCCCCGGGACAGCTAATGAAAAACTGTTTTTT. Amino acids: CASTPGTANEKLFF.

CDR3 amino acids: CASSAGGYEAFF. CDR3 DNA sequence: TGTGCCAGCAGTGCAGGCGGGTATGAAGCTTTCTTT. This chain connects TRBV2 to TRBJ1-1; D gene ambiguous. Germline CDR1 and CDR2: SNHLY and FYNNEI. The CDR3 runs 12 residues. Trimming took 4 bases from V and 7 from J, leaving 10 bases between them.

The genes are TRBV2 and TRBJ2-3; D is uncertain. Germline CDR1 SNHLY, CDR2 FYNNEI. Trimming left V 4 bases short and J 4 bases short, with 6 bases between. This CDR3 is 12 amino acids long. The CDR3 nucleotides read TGTGCCAGCAGTGTTGGAGCAGATACGCAGTATTTT. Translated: CASSVGADTQYF.

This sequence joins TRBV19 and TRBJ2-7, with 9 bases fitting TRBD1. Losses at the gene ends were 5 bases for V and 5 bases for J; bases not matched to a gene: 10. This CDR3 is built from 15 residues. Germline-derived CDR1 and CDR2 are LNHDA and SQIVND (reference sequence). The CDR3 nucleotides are TGTGCCAGTAGTTTACCGGGACAGGGAATCAACGAGCAGTACTTC. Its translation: CASSLPGQGINEQYF.

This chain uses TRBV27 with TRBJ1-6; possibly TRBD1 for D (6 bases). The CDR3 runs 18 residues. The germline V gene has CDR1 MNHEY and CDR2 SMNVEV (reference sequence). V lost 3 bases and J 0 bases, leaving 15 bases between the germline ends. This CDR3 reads CASSLVTGKSSYNSPLHF. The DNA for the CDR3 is TGTGCCAGCAGTTTGGTGACAGGAAAGAGCTCCTATAATTCACCCCTCCACTTT.

The DNA for the CDR3 is TGTGCCAGCAGCCGCCGGACTAGCGGGGGCACAGATACGCAGTATTTT. Translated, it gives CASSRRTSGGTDTQYF. This chain links TRBV7-8 with TRBJ2-3, with 12 bases fitting TRBD2. This CDR3 contains 16 residues. In germline, CDR1 is SGHVS, CDR2 FQNEAQ. V lost 5 bases and J lost 1; bases outside the gene matches: 4. Using reference TRBV7-8 and TRBJ2-3 for the parts outside the CDR3, the full variable domain is GAGVSQSPRYKVAKRGQDVALRCDPISGHVSLFWYQQALGQGPEFLTYFQNEAQLDKSGLPSDRFFAERPEGSVSTLKIQRTQQEDSAVYLCASSRRTSGGTDTQYFGPGTRLTVL.